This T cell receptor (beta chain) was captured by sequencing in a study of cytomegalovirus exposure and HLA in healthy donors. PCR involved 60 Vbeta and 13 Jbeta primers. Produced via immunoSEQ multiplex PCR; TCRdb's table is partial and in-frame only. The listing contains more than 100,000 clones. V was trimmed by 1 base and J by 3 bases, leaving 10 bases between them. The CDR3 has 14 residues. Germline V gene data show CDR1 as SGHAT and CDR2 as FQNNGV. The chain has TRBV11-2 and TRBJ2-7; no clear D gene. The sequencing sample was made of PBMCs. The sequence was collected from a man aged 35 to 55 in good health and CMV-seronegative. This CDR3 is CASSLAVLGYEQYF. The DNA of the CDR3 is TGTGCCAGCAGCTTAGCGGTTCTTGGCTACGAGCAGTACTTC.